A selection of T cell receptor beta chains follows, all from one sample in a study of blood T cell repertoires in COVID-19. Libraries were prepared by immunoSEQ multiplex PCR; TCRdb keeps only in-frame clonotypes and omits some of them. The data hold around 54,000 clones, with about nine tenths observed a single time. Sequenced material: peripheral blood. Receptors were obtained from a woman in her thirties or forties with active COVID-19. Both conserved end residues are part of each CDR3. The D gene is left open where the match is weak. Expanded clones are given a class, and other clones once, few, many or no size at all.

>TRBJ1-2|.|TRBV28|.
TGTGCCAGCCACCAAGAGGTCGCGGGCTACACCTTC
CASHQEVAGYTF
>TRBJ1-1|TRBD1|TRBV7-2|.
TGTGCCAGCAGCTTAGAGGGACAGATGAACACTGAAGCTTTCTTT
CASSLEGQMNTEAFF
>TRBJ1-2|.|TRBV11-3|.
TGTGCCAGCAGCTTAGATACAGGGCAATATGGCTACACCTTC
CASSLDTGQYGYTF
>TRBJ2-5|TRBD1|TRBV30|.
TGTGCCGGGTCCGGGACAGGGGCCCGTGAGACCCAGTACTTC
CAGSGTGARETQYF
>TRBJ2-1|TRBD2|TRBV10-3|.
TGTGCCATCAGTGATAGCGGGGGCCGTAATGAGCAGTTCTTC
CAISDSGGRNEQFF
>TRBJ2-3|.|TRBV3-1/TRBV3-2|.
TGTGCCAGCAGCCAAGAAGTTGTAGCGGGCACAGATACGCAGTATTTT
CASSQEVVAGTDTQYF
>TRBJ1-1|.|TRBV11-2|.
TGTGCCAGCAGCTTACAGGGAATCCTGAAAGCTTTCTTT
CASSLQGILKAFF
>TRBJ2-1|TRBD2|TRBV5-5|.
TGTGCCAGCAGCTGGGGACTAGCGGTCGGGAATGAGCAGTTCTTC
CASSWGLAVGNEQFF
>TRBJ2-7|TRBD2|TRBV12-3/TRBV12-4|.
TGTGCCAGCAGACTAGCGTTAAGTTACGAGCAGTACTTC
CASRLALSYEQYF
>TRBJ2-3|.|TRBV5-1|once
TGCGCCAGCAGCTCTGGAGCGGGCGTTAGCACAGATACGCAGTATTTT
CASSSGAGVSTDTQYF
>TRBJ1-1|.|TRBV15|.
TGTGCCACCAGCAGAGATCGGGGGGCCTGGTCTGAAGCTTTCTTT
CATSRDRGAWSEAFF
>TRBJ2-3|.|TRBV25-1|.
TGTGCCAGCAAACAGAGCACAGATACGCAGTATTTT
CASKQSTDTQYF
>TRBJ1-5|TRBD1|TRBV5-1|.
TGCGCCATTACGGGACAGACAAATCAGCCCCAGCATTTT
CAITGQTNQPQHF
>TRBJ2-1|.|TRBV7-9|.
TGTGCCAGCAGCTTCCACGGGGGTTTCTCCTACAATGAGCAGTTCTTC
CASSFHGGFSYNEQFF
>TRBJ2-7|TRBD2|TRBV6-5|.
TGTGCCAGCAGGGGACTAGCGGGAGGTCTGAGGGAGCAGTACTTC
CASRGLAGGLREQYF
>TRBJ2-1|.|TRBV9|.
TGTGCCAGCAGCCCCCAACAGGGTTCGCGTAACAATGAGCAGTTCTTC
CASSPQQGSRNNEQFF
>TRBJ2-5|TRBD2|TRBV19|.
TGTGCCAGTAGTATGGAAAGCGGGGGAGAGACCCAGTACTTC
CASSMESGGETQYF
>TRBJ1-1|.|TRBV19|.
TGTGCCAGTAGACCGGCCCGACAGGCTATGAACACTGAAGCTTTCTTT
CASRPARQAMNTEAFF
>TRBJ2-1|.|TRBV6-2/TRBV6-3|.
TGTGCCAGCAGTTACTCGATTATCAGGGCGTATGAGCAGTTCTTC
CASSYSIIRAYEQFF
>TRBJ2-1|TRBD2|TRBV4-3|.
TGCGCCAGCAGCCAAGGGGGACTAGAGGAAAATGAGCAGTTCTTC
CASSQGGLEENEQFF